A single TCR beta chain is shown here with its context. Other nucleotide sequences from this sample produce the same CDR3. The data were obtained in a study of shared clonotypes between healthy human individuals. Study background: A donor's plate count was three for CD4 naive and three for CD4 memory; CD8 naive had two and CD8 memory one.

V was clipped by 6 bases and J by 2 bases, with 11 bases between them. Germline V gives CDR1 MDHEN, CDR2 SYDVKM. The length of the CDR3 is 14 residues. Repertoires were generated with immunoSEQ multiplex PCR, while TCRdb's copy carries only in-frame clones and drops some. The repertoire has around 2.5 million clones, 93% of them found once; the top ten carry about 0.38%. Material: naive CD4+ T cells from PBMCs. Sample subset: CD45RA+ positively selected. The source is a young man in good health. Some clones in this sample may be carry-over from other donors' samples. The chain has TRBV28 and TRBJ1-5; D is uncertain. CDR3 DNA sequence: TGTGCCAGCAGGGGAGGTTTGGGCAATCAGCCCCAGCATTTT. The encoded protein is CASRGGLGNQPQHF.